What follows are 12 T cell receptor beta chains derived from one specimen sequenced in a study of tumor and adjacent non-tumor tissue in lung cancer. No cell sorting was done before RNA was extracted from the tissue. The normal lung tissue was taken more than 3 cm from the tumor edge. TCRbeta libraries were built with three rounds of nested PCR, modified from ARM-PCR. Using its own MiXCR run on the multiplex PCR reads, TCRdb lists one record per CDR3 protein. The sample carries under 95,000 distinct CDR3 sequences, approximately 80% recorded once. The source material was distant non-tumor lung tissue. These receptor sequences come from a man aged 60 to 69 with non-small cell lung cancer.

This clonotype has just one count. Germline and junction disagree at one end, which may indicate a read error. The chain links TRBV11-3 to TRBJ2-3, with 8 bases fitting TRBD1. The CDR3 extends over 13 amino acids. CDR1 and CDR2 from the germline V gene are SGHNT and YENEEA. CDR3 bases: TGCGCTAGCAGCTTCCAGGGGGCAGATATGCCGTATTTT. Translated, it gives CASSFQGADMPYF.

Concerning this clonotype: A junction boundary mismatches the germline segment, possibly from a read error. J is TRBJ1-1 and V is TRBV11-2; 7 bases are shared with TRBD1. The V gene's germline CDR1 is SGHAT and CDR2 FQNNGV. CDR3 length: 16 residues. CDR3 in DNA: TGTGCCAGGAGCTTACAGGGGCCCAACATCAACACTGAAGCTTTCTTT. Translation: CARSLQGPNINTEAFF.

This clonotype was detected once. A junction end diverges from the germline sequence, so it may reflect a read error. V is TRBV12-3 or TRBV12-4 and J is TRBJ2-7; D could derive from TRBD1 or TRBD2 (6 bases each). The CDR3 length is 17 residues. The CDR3 reads CASRGGLEGVPYCPRYF. Here the CDR3 DNA reads TGTGCCAGCAGGGGTGGTTTGGAGGGGGTCCCTTACTGCCCGCGGTATTTC.

Many counts were recorded for this clonotype. J is TRBJ2-4 and V is TRBV24-1; weak D call: TRBD2 (6 bases). Between the trimmed V and J ends, which lost 4 bases and 6 bases, there was a span of 6 bases. CDR1 is KGHDR, CDR2 SFDVKD, per germline. This CDR3 comprises 12 residues. The CDR3 DNA follows: TGTGCCACCAGTGAGGAGGGAAACATTCAGTACTTC. Translating it yields CATSEEGNIQYF.

Regarding this clonotype: One end of the junction is discordant with germline, which a read error may explain. DNA for the CDR3: TGTGCCAGCAGCTTAGACAGAAGATATAATTCTTCCCTCCAGTTT. Translated: CASSLDRRYNSSLQF. The V gene is TRBV11-2, the J gene TRBJ1-6; D gene ambiguous. The germline V gene has CDR1 SGHAT and CDR2 FQNNGV. The CDR3 sequence is 15 residues long.

At least ten counts were recorded for this clonotype. The chain couples TRBV29-1 to TRBJ2-4; TRBD2 agrees at 9 bases. Germline trimming cut 4 bases from V and 9 bases from J; bases unmatched to any gene: 13. CDR1 and CDR2 from the germline V gene are SQVTM and ANQGSEA. This CDR3 contains 15 residues. Here the CDR3 reads CSVAKSSGTIGIQYF. The CDR3 bases are TGCAGCGTTGCGAAGTCTAGCGGGACGATAGGCATTCAGTACTTC.

V is TRBV4-1 and J is TRBJ2-7; tentative D call: TRBD1 (5 bases). Between the trimmed V and J ends, which lost 4 bases and 6 bases, there was a span of 16 bases. The CDR3 consists of 14 residues. The germline V gene has CDR1 MGHRA and CDR2 YSYEKL. The CDR3 DNA sequence: TGCGCCAGCAGCCCCGTCAACAGGCTCTTCGAGCAGTACTTC. Translating gives CASSPVNRLFEQYF.

The chain uses TRBV6-2 or TRBV6-3 and TRBJ2-5, with a weak D call TRBD2 (7 bases). The CDR3 is 15 amino acids. Trimming cost V 5 bases and J 3 bases, with 16 bases left between them. CDR1 and CDR2 (germline): MNHEY, SVGEGT. Here the CDR3 reads CASSARGGAKETQYF. DNA of the CDR3: TGTGCCAGCAGTGCTAGGGGGGGGGCCAAAGAGACCCAGTACTTC.

Concerning this clonotype: This sequence may be a read error, since a much larger clone differs from it by one base. The CDR3 protein is CTSSTPGTF. The DNA of the CDR3 is TGTACCAGCAGTACGCCTGGTACCTTC. The chain recombines TRBV6-1 with TRBJ1-2; no reliable D call. Germline CDR1 MNHNS, CDR2 SASEGT. This CDR3 region has 9 residues.

The chain recombines TRBV12-3 or TRBV12-4 with TRBJ1-1; D gene unclear. V lost 7 bases to trimming and J lost 0 bases, with 18 bases between them. This CDR3 has 16 amino acids. As DNA, the CDR3 is TGTGCCAGCAATTTGGTAGGATTAGGTATGAACACTGAAGCTTTCTTT. Amino acids: CASNLVGLGMNTEAFF.

Note on this clonotype: The junction does not match germline at one end; this may be a read error. This chain joins TRBV4-1 and TRBJ2-7; tentative D call: TRBD1 (5 bases). Germline lookup yields CDR1 MGHRA and CDR2 YSYEKL. This CDR3 has 14 amino acids. The CDR3 nucleotides read TGCACCAGCAGCCAAGGCACAGGAAGATACGAGCAGTACTTC. Its translation is CTSSQGTGRYEQYF.

On this clonotype: It may be a read error: a sequence one base away is much more abundant. This chain connects TRBV28 to TRBJ2-4; 8 bases fit TRBD1. The germline V gene encodes CDR1 MDHEN and CDR2 SYDVKM. The CDR3 is made up of 16 amino acids. The CDR3 is CASSSGGGVAKTIQYF. The CDR3 nucleotides read TGTGCCAGCAGCTCAGGGGGCGGCGTGGCCAAAACCATTCAGTACTTC.